The entry below gives a single TCR beta chain sequence along with its context. This entry comes from a study of blood T cell repertoires in COVID-19. Germline CDR1 and CDR2: LNHNV and YYDKDF (reference sequence). The ends lost 5 bases at V and 2 bases at J; junction bases unmatched: 5. This CDR3 spans 14 amino acids. Sequenced by immunoSEQ multiplex PCR; TCRdb stores in-frame clones only, minus some. The sample has some 120,000 clones; over 65% are singletons. The sample taken for sequencing was peripheral blood. The rearrangement uses TRBV15 and TRBJ1-1; 7 bases fit TRBD1. This TCR came from a man aged 30-40 years with acute or convalescent COVID-19. CDR3 in amino acids: CATSLDRLNTEAFF. The CDR3 DNA sequence: TGTGCCACCAGCCTGGACAGGCTTAACACTGAAGCTTTCTTT.